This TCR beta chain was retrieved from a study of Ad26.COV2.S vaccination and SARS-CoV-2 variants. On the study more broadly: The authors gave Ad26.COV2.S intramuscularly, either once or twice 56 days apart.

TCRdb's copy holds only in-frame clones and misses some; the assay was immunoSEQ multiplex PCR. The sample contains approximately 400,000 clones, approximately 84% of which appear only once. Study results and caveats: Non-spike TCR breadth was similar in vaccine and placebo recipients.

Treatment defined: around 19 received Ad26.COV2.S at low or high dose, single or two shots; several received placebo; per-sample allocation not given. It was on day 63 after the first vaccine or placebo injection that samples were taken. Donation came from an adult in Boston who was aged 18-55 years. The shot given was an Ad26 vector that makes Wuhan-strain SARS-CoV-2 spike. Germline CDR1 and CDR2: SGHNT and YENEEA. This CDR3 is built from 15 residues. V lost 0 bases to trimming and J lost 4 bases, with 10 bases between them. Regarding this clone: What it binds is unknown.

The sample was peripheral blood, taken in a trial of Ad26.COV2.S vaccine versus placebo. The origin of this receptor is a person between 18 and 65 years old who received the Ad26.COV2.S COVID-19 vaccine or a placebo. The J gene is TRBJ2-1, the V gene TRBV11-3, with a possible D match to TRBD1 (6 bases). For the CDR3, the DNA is TGTGCCAGCAGCTTAGAGGGGGCACGGTACAATGAGCAGTTCTTC. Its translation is CASSLEGARYNEQFF. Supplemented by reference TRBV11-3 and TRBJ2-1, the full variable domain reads EAGVVQSPRYKIIEKKQPVAFWCNPISGHNTLYWYLQNLGQGPELLIRYENEEAVDDSQLPKDRFSAERLKGVDSTLKIQPAELGDSAVYLCASSLEGARYNEQFFGPGTRLTVL.